Listed below are T cell receptor beta chains from one sample, sequenced in a study of beta chain features in type 1 diabetes. Libraries were prepared by immunoSEQ multiplex PCR; TCRdb keeps only in-frame clonotypes and omits some of them. In the table there are 900,000 or so clones, roughly 16% of which are singletons. Sequencing was performed on naive CD4+ T cells from blood. The source of these receptors is a woman aged 18-30 years in good health. Each CDR3 is given with its conserved first and last residue. A D gene is named only where the DNA matches it firmly. Some rows have no size entry. The others give once, few or many, or a class for an expanded clone.

J	D	V	size	CDR3	DNA
TRBJ2-2	NA	TRBV11-2	few	CASSPLGQNTGELFF	TGTGCCAGCAGCCCCCTGGGACAGAACACCGGGGAGCTGTTTTTT
TRBJ2-5	TRBD2	TRBV7-2	NA	CASSASGVGKTQYF	TGTGCCAGCAGCGCTAGCGGGGTCGGAAAGACCCAGTACTTC
TRBJ2-1	NA	TRBV29-1	NA	CSVSYNEQFF	TGCAGCGTTTCCTACAATGAGCAGTTCTTC
TRBJ2-6	NA	TRBV5-1	few	CASSLGDSGANVLTF	TGCGCCAGCAGCTTGGGAGACTCTGGGGCCAACGTCCTGACTTTC
TRBJ2-3	TRBD2	TRBV4-3	NA	CASSQEGLAGVSDTQYF	TGCGCCAGCAGCCAAGAAGGACTAGCGGGAGTTTCAGATACGCAGTATTTT
TRBJ2-1	NA	TRBV5-1	few	CASSSRVGGNEQFF	TGCGCCAGCAGCTCCCGAGTAGGGGGGAATGAGCAGTTCTTC
TRBJ2-1	TRBD2	TRBV18	NA	CASSPQREEHNEQFF	TGTGCCAGCTCACCGCAGCGGGAGGAACACAATGAGCAGTTCTTC
TRBJ2-5	TRBD2	TRBV4-2	NA	CASSQSSQRGTQETQYF	TGTGCCAGCAGCCAAAGTTCTCAGCGGGGGACACAAGAGACCCAGTACTTC
TRBJ2-7	NA	TRBV28	few	CATHRGAATYEQYF	TGTGCCACCCATAGGGGGGCAGCAACCTACGAGCAGTACTTC
TRBJ1-5	TRBD1	TRBV6-5	NA	CASSSTGGSGQPQHF	TGTGCCAGCAGTAGTACAGGGGGAAGTGGGCAGCCCCAGCATTTT
TRBJ2-1	NA	TRBV4-3	few	CASSPGDSSYNEQFF	TGCGCCAGCAGCCCTGGGGACTCCTCCTACAATGAGCAGTTCTTC
TRBJ1-2	NA	TRBV28	NA	CTSSGPYGYTF	TGTACCTCCTCGGGGCCCTATGGCTACACCTTC
TRBJ1-1	NA	TRBV6-5	few	CASSSRGTEAFF	TGTGCCAGCAGTTCTCGGGGCACTGAAGCTTTCTTT
TRBJ2-4	NA	TRBV2	many	CASRGVDVRRYF	TGTGCCAGCAGGGGGGTGGACGTCCGTCGATACTTC
TRBJ2-5	TRBD2	TRBV12-5	few	CASGLTLASGQETQYF	TGTGCTAGTGGTTTGACACTGGCTAGCGGACAAGAGACCCAGTACTTC
TRBJ1-1	NA	TRBV28	NA	CASSPADRHNTEAFF	TGTGCCAGCAGTCCGGCTGACAGGCACAACACTGAAGCTTTCTTT
TRBJ1-2	NA	TRBV21-1	few	CASSNLPETGFYGYTF	TGTGCCAGCAGCAATCTTCCCGAGACAGGGTTCTATGGCTACACCTTC
TRBJ2-7	TRBD1	TRBV4-3	NA	CASSQHLETGGRYEQYF	TGCGCCAGCAGCCAGCACTTGGAGACAGGGGGCCGATACGAGCAGTACTTC
TRBJ2-7	NA	TRBV9	few	CASSVGGPIYEQYF	TGTGCCAGCAGCGTAGGGGGACCTATCTACGAGCAGTACTTC
TRBJ1-2	NA	TRBV4-2	few	CASSPGGDGYTF	TGTGCCAGCAGCCCTGGAGGGGACGGCTACACCTTC
TRBJ2-2	TRBD1	TRBV2	few	CADRGQDTGELFF	TGTGCCGACAGGGGGCAGGACACCGGGGAGCTGTTTTTT
TRBJ1-5	TRBD1	TRBV5-1	few	CASSLGGQGSQPQHF	TGCGCCAGCAGCTTGGGAGGACAGGGGAGTCAGCCCCAGCATTTT
TRBJ2-1	NA	TRBV18	few	CASSPAGQEQFF	TGTGCCAGCTCTCCAGCGGGACAGGAGCAGTTCTTC
TRBJ2-3	NA	TRBV5-1	few	CASSLEQITDTQYF	TGCGCCAGCAGCTTGGAACAGATTACAGATACGCAGTATTTT
TRBJ2-1	TRBD2	TRBV6-5	few	CASTPSGTSNEQFF	TGTGCCAGCACCCCGTCCGGGACTAGCAATGAGCAGTTCTTC
TRBJ2-4	NA	TRBV6-5	few	CASSYSRQNPSQYF	TGTGCCAGCAGTTACTCTAGACAGAACCCGAGTCAGTACTTC
TRBJ2-5	TRBD1	TRBV7-2	NA	CASNLAGTEETQYF	TGTGCCAGCAACCTAGCCGGGACAGAAGAGACCCAGTACTTC
TRBJ2-7	NA	TRBV9	few	CASSVAGQSSEQYF	TGTGCCAGCAGCGTAGCCGGACAGTCGTCCGAGCAGTACTTC
TRBJ2-1	NA	TRBV20-1	few	CTVGRNEQFF	TGCACCGTTGGTCGGAATGAGCAGTTCTTC
TRBJ1-2	NA	TRBV5-1	few	CASSLRVGQGRGYTF	TGCGCCAGCAGCTTAAGGGTCGGGCAGGGTCGTGGCTACACCTTC
TRBJ2-1	NA	TRBV7-2	few	CASSLGHGSNEQFF	TGTGCCAGCAGCTTAGGGCACGGCAGCAATGAGCAGTTCTTC
TRBJ2-5	NA	TRBV28	few	CASSLPGLETQYF	TGTGCCAGCAGTTTACCAGGTTTAGAGACCCAGTACTTC
TRBJ2-6	TRBD1	TRBV10-3	NA	CAISQSLTRGRAGANVLTF	TGTGCCATCAGCCAGAGTCTTACCAGGGGGCGAGCTGGGGCCAACGTCCTGACTTTC
TRBJ2-7	NA	TRBV21-1	few	CASSKLNGTSGAYEQYF	TGTGCCAGCAGCAAACTCAACGGGACTAGCGGCGCCTACGAGCAGTACTTC
TRBJ1-5	NA	TRBV2	few	CASSGEDQPQHF	TGTGCCAGCAGTGGTGAGGATCAGCCCCAGCATTTT
TRBJ1-4	TRBD1	TRBV9	NA	CASSVQGDNEKLFF	TGTGCCAGCAGCGTACAGGGGGATAATGAAAAACTGTTTTTT
TRBJ2-3	TRBD2	TRBV7-9	NA	CASSPAFLAGGPETQYF	TGTGCCAGCAGCCCTGCATTTCTAGCGGGAGGGCCGGAGACGCAGTATTTT
TRBJ1-2	NA	TRBV15	NA	CATSREPLGRALYGYTF	TGTGCCACCAGCAGAGAGCCCCTCGGCAGGGCCCTCTATGGCTACACCTTC
TRBJ2-7	TRBD1	TRBV18	few	CASSPGQGSEQYF	TGTGCCAGCTCGCCCGGACAGGGGAGCGAGCAGTACTTC
TRBJ2-7	TRBD1	TRBV19	few	CASSRLTGGGYEQYF	TGTGCCAGTAGCCGACTGACAGGGGGAGGCTACGAGCAGTACTTC
TRBJ2-7	TRBD1	TRBV28	NA	CASSPHTGTGTYEQYF	TGTGCCAGCAGTCCCCATACCGGGACAGGGACCTACGAGCAGTACTTC
TRBJ2-1	TRBD2	TRBV4-2	NA	CASSQGSGSTNEQFF	TGTGCCAGCAGCCAAGGTAGCGGGAGTACAAATGAGCAGTTCTTC
TRBJ2-7	NA	TRBV11-2	NA	CASSLARWAAAYEQYF	TGTGCCAGCAGCTTAGCGAGGTGGGCAGCAGCCTACGAGCAGTACTTC
TRBJ2-7	NA	TRBV5-1	NA	CASSLAVSSYEQYF	TGCGCCAGCAGCTTGGCCGTCAGTTCCTACGAGCAGTACTTC
TRBJ1-4	NA	TRBV7-9	few	CASSLRSSAEEKLFF	TGTGCCAGCAGCTTAAGAAGTAGTGCAGAAGAAAAACTGTTTTTT
TRBJ1-2	NA	TRBV6-5	NA	CASSYSGRNSYTF	TGTGCCAGCAGTTACTCAGGCAGGAATTCCTACACCTTC
TRBJ2-1	NA	TRBV25-1	NA	CASSEFTSRGSEQFF	TGTGCCAGCAGTGAATTCACTAGTCGCGGCTCTGAGCAGTTCTTC
TRBJ2-3	NA	TRBV5-4	NA	CASSLWGRPAGTDTQYF	TGTGCCAGCAGCTTGTGGGGCAGACCGGCGGGCACAGATACGCAGTATTTT
TRBJ2-1	TRBD2	TRBV7-8	few	CASSVLSGSASDEQFF	TGTGCCAGCAGCGTCCTGAGCGGGAGTGCGAGCGATGAGCAGTTCTTC
TRBJ2-5	TRBD1	TRBV2	NA	CATRRDRSSQETQYF	TGTGCCACCCGCCGGGACAGGTCTTCCCAAGAGACCCAGTACTTC
TRBJ2-5	TRBD1	TRBV18	few	CASTRGQAGETQYF	TGTGCCAGCACAAGGGGGCAGGCGGGCGAGACCCAGTACTTC
TRBJ2-7	NA	TRBV5-8	NA	CASSFGRFYEQYF	TGTGCCAGCAGCTTCGGACGGTTTTACGAGCAGTACTTC
TRBJ2-2	NA	TRBV7-9	NA	CASSLVSARTAGELFF	TGTGCCAGCAGCTTAGTTTCGGCCCGAACGGCCGGGGAGCTGTTTTTT
TRBJ2-5	NA	TRBV5-1	few	CASSQGETQYF	TGCGCCAGCAGCCAGGGGGAGACCCAGTACTTC
TRBJ2-1	TRBD2	TRBV11-2	once	CASSLAPSSGRSGEQFF	TGTGCCAGCAGCTTAGCTCCGTCTAGCGGGAGGAGTGGTGAGCAGTTCTTC
TRBJ2-7	NA	TRBV28	NA	CASIMGGRRDYEQYF	TGTGCCAGCATTATGGGGGGCAGGAGAGACTACGAGCAGTACTTC
TRBJ2-7	TRBD1	TRBV27	NA	CASSTIRQGPYEQYF	TGTGCCAGCAGTACGATCCGACAGGGACCCTACGAGCAGTACTTC
TRBJ1-1	NA	TRBV6-6	NA	CASSYLIMGAFF	TGTGCCAGCAGTTATCTCATAATGGGAGCTTTCTTT
TRBJ2-5	NA	TRBV5-4	few	CASSQAGAVETQYF	TGTGCCAGCAGCCAAGCAGGGGCGGTGGAGACCCAGTACTTC
TRBJ2-1	NA	TRBV7-6	few	CASSLVGSSYNEQFF	TGTGCCAGCAGCTTAGTAGGGAGCTCCTACAATGAGCAGTTCTTC